This T cell receptor beta chain was profiled in a study of Ad26.COV2.S vaccination and SARS-CoV-2 variants. Overall study: By the intramuscular route, Ad26.COV2.S was given once, or twice 56 days apart.

Treatment indicated: some 20 received Ad26.COV2.S at low or high dose, single or two shots; 5 received placebo; per-sample allocation not given. Each sample was drawn 63 days after the first injection (of vaccine or placebo). An Ad26 vector was used to express Wuhan-strain SARS-CoV-2 spike as the vaccine. Concerning this clone itself: The antigen remains unidentified.

Findings and limits, study-wide: Non-spike TCR breadth was similar in vaccine and placebo recipients. Vaccine recipients had higher spike-specific TCR breadth than placebo recipients.

The protocol was immunoSEQ multiplex PCR, while the TCRdb copy is restricted to in-frame clones and leaves out a portion. The repertoire holds about 380,000 clones, 80% to 90% seen once, with approximately 7% in the top ten. The CDR3 contains 12 residues. The germline CDR1 and CDR2 sequences are LNHDA and SQIVND (reference sequence). V gave up 5 bases and J gave up 5 bases, with 9 bases separating them. Sequenced material: peripheral blood, taken in a trial of Ad26.COV2.S vaccine versus placebo. This sequence joins TRBV19 and TRBJ1-1; D gene unclear. This TCR derives from a person aged 18-60 years who received the Ad26.COV2.S COVID-19 vaccine or a placebo. The CDR3 reads CASSLGITEAFF. The CDR3 coding sequence is TGTGCCAGTAGTCTAGGGATTACTGAAGCTTTCTTT.